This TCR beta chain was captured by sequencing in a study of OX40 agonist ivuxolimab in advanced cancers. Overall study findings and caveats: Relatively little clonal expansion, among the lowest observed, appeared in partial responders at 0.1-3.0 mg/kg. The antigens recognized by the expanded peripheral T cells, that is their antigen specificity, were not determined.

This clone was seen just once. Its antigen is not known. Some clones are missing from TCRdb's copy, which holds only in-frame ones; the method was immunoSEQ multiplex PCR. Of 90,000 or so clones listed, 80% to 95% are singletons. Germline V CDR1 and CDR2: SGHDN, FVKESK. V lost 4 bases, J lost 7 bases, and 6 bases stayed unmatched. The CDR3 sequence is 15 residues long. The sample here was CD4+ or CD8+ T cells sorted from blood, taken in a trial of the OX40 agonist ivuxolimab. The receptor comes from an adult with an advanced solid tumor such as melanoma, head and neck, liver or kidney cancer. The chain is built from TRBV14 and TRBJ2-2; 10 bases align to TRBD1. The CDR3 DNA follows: TGTGCCAGCAGCCCCTTGGACAGGGGGGGCGGGGAGCTGTTTTTT. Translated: CASSPLDRGGGELFF.